The T cell receptor (beta chain) under discussion was sequenced for a study of spatial heterogeneity in lung cancer. Whole-study context: A total of about 73 untreated early-stage non-small cell lung cancer patients served as donors. Where they were available, follow-up PBMC samples were sequenced, at a median of approximately two years after resection.

Time point specified: blood at routine non-recurrence follow-up after resection. Notes on this clonotype: Being one base from a much bigger clone, this may be a read error.

In TCRdb, the 5' RACE reads were re-called with MiXCR into one record per CDR3 protein. The repertoire has tens of thousands of distinct CDR3 sequences, 10% to 15% of them found once; the top ten carry over 30%. The V end lost 4 bases, the J end lost 6 bases, and 15 bases lay between the germline ends. Germline-derived CDR1 and CDR2 are LGHNA and YSLEER. The CDR3 length is 15 residues. Sequences were derived from PBMCs, sampled at follow-up. V usage is TRBV4-3 and J usage is TRBJ2-2; TRBD1 might be the D (6 bases). This sequence originates from a male donor with early-stage non-small cell lung cancer. The CDR3 bases are TGCGCCAGCAGCCTAAACCTTCAGGGGTCCGGGGAGCTGTTTTTT. Translation: CASSLNLQGSGELFF.